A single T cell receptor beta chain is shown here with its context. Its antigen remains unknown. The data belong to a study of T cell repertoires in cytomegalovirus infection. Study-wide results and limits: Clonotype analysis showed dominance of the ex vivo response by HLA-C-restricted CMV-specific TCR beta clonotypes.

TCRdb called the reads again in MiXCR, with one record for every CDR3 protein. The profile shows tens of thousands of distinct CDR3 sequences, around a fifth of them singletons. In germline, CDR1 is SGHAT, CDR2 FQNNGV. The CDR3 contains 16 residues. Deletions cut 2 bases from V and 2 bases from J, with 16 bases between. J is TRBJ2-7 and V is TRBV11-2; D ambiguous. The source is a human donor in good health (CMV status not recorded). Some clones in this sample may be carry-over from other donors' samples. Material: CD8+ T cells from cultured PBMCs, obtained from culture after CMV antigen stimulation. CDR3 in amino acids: CASSLSVLANPYEQYF. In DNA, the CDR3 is TGTGCCAGCAGCTTAAGTGTTTTGGCAAATCCCTACGAGCAGTACTTC.